Described below is a single T cell receptor beta chain sequence and its context. The data belong to a study of shared clonotypes between healthy human individuals. The CDR3 has 13 residues. Trimming left V 1 base short and J 6 bases short, with 7 bases between. Germline CDR1 and CDR2: SGHRS and YFSETQ. TCRdb's copy holds only in-frame clones and misses some; the assay was immunoSEQ multiplex PCR. The sample carries about 2.4 million clones, 90% to 95% recorded once. Every contributor of samples was a Caucasian grown-up residing in Nashville, Tennessee. The sequenced sample was naive CD4+ T cells from PBMCs. Subset noted: CD45RA+ positively selected. V is TRBV5-1 and J is TRBJ2-2; TRBD2 is a possible D gene (6 bases). This receptor was taken from a man aged 18-30 years in good health. Some clones in this sample may be carry-over from other donors' samples. CDR3 residues: CASSLSGAGELFF. The CDR3 DNA reads TGCGCCAGCAGCTTGTCGGGGGCCGGGGAGCTGTTTTTT.